Sequencing of this TCR beta chain was carried out in a study of early T cells in non-severe SARS-CoV-2 infection. About the research overall: Alpha and beta chains were unpaired, from unsorted whole-blood bulk RNA. Points from the study as a whole: VDJdb matching favored anti-spike CD8 responses, missing private and CD4 specificities.

The V end was cut by 9 bases, the J end by 7 bases, with 18 bases between. CDR3 length equals 14 residues. Individual cDNA molecules received unique molecular identifiers during library preparation. TCRdb re-analysed the 5' RACE reads in MiXCR, keeping a single row per CDR3 protein. The sample gives tens of thousands of distinct CDR3 sequences, 20% of which show up once; approximately 15% is in the top ten. Points on this clonotype: Its specificity is unknown.

The sequence was obtained from an adult who was a healthcare worker with PCR-confirmed SARS-CoV-2 infection or an uninfected control (not recorded which). Material: whole blood, obtained at baseline. J is TRBJ2-2 and V is TRBV12-3 or TRBV12-4, with a tentative D call TRBD1 (5 bases). The CDR3, as DNA: TGTGCCAGTCGACCAGGGCAGCTCTTCGGGGAGCTGTTTTTT. Encoded protein: CASRPGQLFGELFF.